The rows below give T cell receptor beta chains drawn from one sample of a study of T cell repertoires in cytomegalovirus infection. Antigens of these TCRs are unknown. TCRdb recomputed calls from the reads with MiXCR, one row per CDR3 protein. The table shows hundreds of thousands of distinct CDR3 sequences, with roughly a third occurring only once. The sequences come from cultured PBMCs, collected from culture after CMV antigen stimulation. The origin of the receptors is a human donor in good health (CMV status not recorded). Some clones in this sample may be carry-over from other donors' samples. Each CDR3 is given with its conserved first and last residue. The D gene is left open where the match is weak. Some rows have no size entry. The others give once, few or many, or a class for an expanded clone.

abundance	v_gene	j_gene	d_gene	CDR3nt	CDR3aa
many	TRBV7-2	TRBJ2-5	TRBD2	TGTGCCAGCAGCGGTAGCGGGAGGGCCGGGGAGACCCAGTACTTC	CASSGSGRAGETQYF
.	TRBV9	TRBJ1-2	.	TGTGCCAGCAGCCCAGATTCGAATGGGGATGGCTACACCTTC	CASSPDSNGDGYTF
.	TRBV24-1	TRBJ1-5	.	TGTGCCACCAGTGATGGGGCCAATCAGCCCCAGCATTTT	CATSDGANQPQHF
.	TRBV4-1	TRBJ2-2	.	TGCGCCAGCAGCCAAGTTCCGGGAACCGGGGAGCTGTTTTTT	CASSQVPGTGELFF
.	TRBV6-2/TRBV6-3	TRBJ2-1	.	TGTGCCAGCAGTTTCCAGCTCTCGCTCAATGAGCAGTTCTTC	CASSFQLSLNEQFF
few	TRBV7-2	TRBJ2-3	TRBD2	TGTGCCAGCAGCTTAGAGGGGACTAGCGGGAGCGATACGCAGTATTTT	CASSLEGTSGSDTQYF
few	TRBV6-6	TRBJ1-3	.	TGTGCCAGCAGTTACGGAGGGGACAACGGAAACACCATATATTTT	CASSYGGDNGNTIYF
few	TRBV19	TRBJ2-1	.	TGTGCCAGTAGTCCCCGGACTGACTACAATGAGCAGTTCTTC	CASSPRTDYNEQFF
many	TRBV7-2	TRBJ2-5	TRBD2	TGTGCCAGCAGGGCAGGAGGGGGAATAGCGGGAGTTCCAGAGACCCAGTACTTC	CASRAGGGIAGVPETQYF
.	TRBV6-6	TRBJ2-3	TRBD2	TGTGCCCTTTCCGCGGGAGGGGCCAGGGGAAGCACAGATACGCAGTATTTT	CALSAGGARGSTDTQYF
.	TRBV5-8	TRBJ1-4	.	TGTGCCAGCAGCTCCCTTTTTGGAAAACTGTTTTTT	CASSSLFGKLFF
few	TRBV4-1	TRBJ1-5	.	TGCGCCAGCAGCCGGGACACGATGGCCCGTAATCAGCCCCAGCATTTT	CASSRDTMARNQPQHF
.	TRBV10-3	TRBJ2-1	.	TGTGCCATCAGTGACCAGTACAATGAGCAGTTCTTC	CAISDQYNEQFF
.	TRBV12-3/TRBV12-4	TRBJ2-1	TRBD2	TGTGCCAGCAGAACTAGCGGGAGGGCCAATGAGCAGTTCTTC	CASRTSGRANEQFF
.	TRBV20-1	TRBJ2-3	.	TGCAGTGCTAGAGTCGGGGGGCGGACAGATACGCAGTATTTT	CSARVGGRTDTQYF